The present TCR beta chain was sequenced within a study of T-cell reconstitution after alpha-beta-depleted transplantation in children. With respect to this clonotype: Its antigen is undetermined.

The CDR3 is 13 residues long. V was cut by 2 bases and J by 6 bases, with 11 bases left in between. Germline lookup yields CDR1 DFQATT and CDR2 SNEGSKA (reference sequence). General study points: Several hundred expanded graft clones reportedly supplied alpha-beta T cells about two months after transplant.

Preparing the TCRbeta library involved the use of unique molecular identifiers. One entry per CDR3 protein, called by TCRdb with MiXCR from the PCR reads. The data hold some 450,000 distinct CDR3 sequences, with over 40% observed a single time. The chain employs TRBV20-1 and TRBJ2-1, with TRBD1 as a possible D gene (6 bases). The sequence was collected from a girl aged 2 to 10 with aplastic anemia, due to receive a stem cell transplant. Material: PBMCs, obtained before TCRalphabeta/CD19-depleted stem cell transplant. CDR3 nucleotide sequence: TGCAGTGCTAGACGAGACAGGTCCAATGAGCAGTTCTTC. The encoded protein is CSARRDRSNEQFF.